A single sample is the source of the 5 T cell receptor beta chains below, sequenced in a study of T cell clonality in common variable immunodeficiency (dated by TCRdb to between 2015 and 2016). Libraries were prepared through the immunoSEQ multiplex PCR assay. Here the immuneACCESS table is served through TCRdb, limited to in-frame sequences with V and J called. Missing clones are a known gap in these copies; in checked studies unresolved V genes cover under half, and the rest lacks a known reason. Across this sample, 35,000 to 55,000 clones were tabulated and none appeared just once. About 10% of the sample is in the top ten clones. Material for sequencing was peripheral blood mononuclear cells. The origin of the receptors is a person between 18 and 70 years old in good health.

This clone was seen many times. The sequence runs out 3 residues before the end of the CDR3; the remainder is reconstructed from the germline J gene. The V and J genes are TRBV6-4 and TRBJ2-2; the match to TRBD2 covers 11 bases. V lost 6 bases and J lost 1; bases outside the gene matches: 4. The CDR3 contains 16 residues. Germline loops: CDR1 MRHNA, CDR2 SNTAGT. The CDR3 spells CASSHLAGGNTGELFF. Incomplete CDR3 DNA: TGTGCCAGCAGCCACCTAGCGGGAGGGAACACCGGGGAG.

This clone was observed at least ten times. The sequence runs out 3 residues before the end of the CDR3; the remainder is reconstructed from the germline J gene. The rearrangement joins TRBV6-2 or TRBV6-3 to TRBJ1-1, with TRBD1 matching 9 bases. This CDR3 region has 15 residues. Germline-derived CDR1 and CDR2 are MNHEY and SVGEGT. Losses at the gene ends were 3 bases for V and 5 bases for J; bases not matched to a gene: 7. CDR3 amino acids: CASSYRTGQGTEAFF. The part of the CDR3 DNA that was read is TGTGCCAGCAGTTATCGTACGGGACAGGGAACTGAA.

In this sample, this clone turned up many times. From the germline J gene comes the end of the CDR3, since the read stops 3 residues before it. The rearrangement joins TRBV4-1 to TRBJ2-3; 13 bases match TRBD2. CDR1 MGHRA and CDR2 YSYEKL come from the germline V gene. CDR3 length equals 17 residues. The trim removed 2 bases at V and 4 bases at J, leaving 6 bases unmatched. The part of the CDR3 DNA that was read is TGCGCCAGCAGCCAATGGACTAGCGGGAGTATGTCAGATACG. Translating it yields CASSQWTSGSMSDT. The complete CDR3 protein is CASSQWTSGSMSDTQYF.

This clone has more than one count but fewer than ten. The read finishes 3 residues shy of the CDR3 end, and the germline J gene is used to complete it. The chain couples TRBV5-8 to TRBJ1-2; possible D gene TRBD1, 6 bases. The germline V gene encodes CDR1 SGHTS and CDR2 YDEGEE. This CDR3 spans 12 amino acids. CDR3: CASSLGTGSYTF. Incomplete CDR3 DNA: TGTGCCAGCAGCTTGGGAACAGGGAGC. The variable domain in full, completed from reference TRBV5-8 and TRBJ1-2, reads EAGVTQSPTHLIKTRGQQATLRCSPISGHTSVYWYQQALGLGLQFLLWYDEGEERNRGNFPPRFSGRQFPNYSSELNVNALELEDSALYLCASSLGTGSYTFGSGTRLTVV.

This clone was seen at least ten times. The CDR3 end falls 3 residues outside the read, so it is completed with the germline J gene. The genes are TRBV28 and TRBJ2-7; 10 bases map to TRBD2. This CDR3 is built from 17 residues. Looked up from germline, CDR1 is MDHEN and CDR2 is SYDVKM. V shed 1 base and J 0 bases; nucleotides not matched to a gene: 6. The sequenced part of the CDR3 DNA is TGTGCCAGCAGTTTATTCCTAGCGGGAGCGCTCTCCTACGAG. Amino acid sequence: CASSLFLAGALSYE. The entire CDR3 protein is CASSLFLAGALSYEQYF. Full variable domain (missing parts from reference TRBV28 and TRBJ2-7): DVKVTQSSRYLVKRTGEKVFLECVQDMDHENMFWYRQDPGLGLRLIYFSYDVKMKEKGDIPEGYSVSREKKERFSLILESASTNQTSMYLCASSLFLAGALSYEQYFGPGTRLTVT.